This T cell receptor (beta chain) was obtained from a study of T and B cells in COVID-19 patients. Study information: Critical illness requiring mechanical ventilation or extracorporeal membrane oxygenation affected three fifths of the roughly 20 active-infection patients.

Study-wide results and caveats: Blood from mildly ill patients while symptomatic, and early samples from severe cases, were scarce.

This clonotype is labeled medium-sized. The antigen remains unidentified. BIOMED2 TRB-A/B primer pools were used in multiplex TRB PCR. Via MiXCR, TCRdb re-called the multiplex PCR reads, giving one row per CDR3 protein. Of 15,000 to 20,000 distinct CDR3 sequences detected, just over 35% appear once; the ten largest clones hold approximately 15%. TRB was amplified from about 260-540 ng of blood genomic DNA. This CDR3 contains 15 residues. From germline, CDR1 is SQVTM and CDR2 ANQGSEA. V dropped 4 bases and J dropped 4 bases, with 18 bases sitting between them. The chain couples TRBV29-1 to TRBJ2-3, with D hard to call. Source material: blood. This receptor was obtained from a human donor with active COVID-19. CDR3 sequence: CSVGQANYPSDTQYF. The CDR3 DNA is TGCAGCGTTGGACAAGCCAACTATCCATCAGATACGCAGTATTTT.